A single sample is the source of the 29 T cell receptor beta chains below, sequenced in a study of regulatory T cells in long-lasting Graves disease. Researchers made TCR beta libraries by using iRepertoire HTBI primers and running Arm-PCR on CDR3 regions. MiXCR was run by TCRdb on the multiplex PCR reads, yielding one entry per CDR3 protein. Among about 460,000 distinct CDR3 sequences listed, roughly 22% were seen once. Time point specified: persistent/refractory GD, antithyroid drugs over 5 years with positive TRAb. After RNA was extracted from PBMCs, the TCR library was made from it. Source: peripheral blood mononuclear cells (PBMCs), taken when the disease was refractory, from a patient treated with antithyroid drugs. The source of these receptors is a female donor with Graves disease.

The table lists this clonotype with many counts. The CDR3 nucleotides read TGTGCCATATCAGGGGGTAGAAACACCGGGGAGCTGTTTTTT. Protein: CAISGGRNTGELFF. The chain joins TRBV10-3 to TRBJ2-2; TRBD1 matches 7 bases. The V gene end was trimmed by 9 bases and the J gene end by 2 bases; junction bases not matched to a gene: 6. Germline assignment: CDR1 ENHRY and CDR2 SYGVKD. The CDR3 runs to 14 residues.

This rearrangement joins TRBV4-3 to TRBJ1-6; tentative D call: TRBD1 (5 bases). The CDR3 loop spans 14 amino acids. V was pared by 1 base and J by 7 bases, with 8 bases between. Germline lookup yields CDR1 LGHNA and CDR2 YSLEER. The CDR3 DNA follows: TGCGCCAGCAGCCAAGGACACAGGAATTCACCCCTCCACTTT. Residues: CASSQGHRNSPLHF.

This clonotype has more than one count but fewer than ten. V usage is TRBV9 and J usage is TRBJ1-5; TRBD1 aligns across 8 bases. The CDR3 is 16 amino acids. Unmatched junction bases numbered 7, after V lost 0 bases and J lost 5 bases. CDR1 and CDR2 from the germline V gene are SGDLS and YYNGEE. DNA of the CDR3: TGTGCCAGCAGCGTAGGGGCAGGGGGCGCCCATCAGCCCCAGCATTTT. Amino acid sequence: CASSVGAGGAHQPQHF.

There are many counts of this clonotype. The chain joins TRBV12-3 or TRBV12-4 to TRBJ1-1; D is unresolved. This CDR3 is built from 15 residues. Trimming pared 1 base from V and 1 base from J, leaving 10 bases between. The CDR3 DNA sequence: TGTGCCAGCAGTTTAGGGCCAGGCCCGAACACTGAAGCTTTCTTT. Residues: CASSLGPGPNTEAFF.

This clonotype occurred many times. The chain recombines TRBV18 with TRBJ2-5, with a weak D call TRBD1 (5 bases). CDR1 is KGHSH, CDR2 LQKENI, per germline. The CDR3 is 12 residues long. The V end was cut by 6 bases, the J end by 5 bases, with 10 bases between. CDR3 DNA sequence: TGTGCCAGCTCCGGCAGGGCGGAGACCCAGTACTTC. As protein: CASSGRAETQYF.

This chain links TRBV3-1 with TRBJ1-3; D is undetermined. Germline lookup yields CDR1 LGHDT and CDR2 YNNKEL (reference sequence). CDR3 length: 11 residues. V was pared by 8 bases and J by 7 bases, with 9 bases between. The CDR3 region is CASAYGNTIYF. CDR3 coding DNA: TGTGCCAGCGCATATGGGAACACCATATATTTT.

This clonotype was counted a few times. Here the CDR3 DNA reads TGTGCCAGCAGCGCAAATCTCGGCGAGCAGTACTTC. This translates into CASSANLGEQYF. The chain carries TRBV9 and TRBJ2-7, with no clear D. Germline CDR1 and CDR2: SGDLS and YYNGEE. Trimming cost V 3 bases and J 6 bases, with 10 bases left between them. The CDR3 loop spans 12 amino acids.

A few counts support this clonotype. The CDR3 spells CASSDAWDGTQETQYF. In DNA form, the CDR3 reads TGTGCCAGCAGTGATGCCTGGGACGGTACACAAGAGACCCAGTACTTC. This rearrangement joins TRBV6-2 or TRBV6-3 to TRBJ2-5, with D perhaps being TRBD1 or TRBD2 (5 bases each). CDR3 length: 16 residues. Germline V lookup: CDR1 MNHEY, CDR2 SVGEGT. Trimming took off 5 bases at V and 2 bases at J, with 18 bases between the two ends.

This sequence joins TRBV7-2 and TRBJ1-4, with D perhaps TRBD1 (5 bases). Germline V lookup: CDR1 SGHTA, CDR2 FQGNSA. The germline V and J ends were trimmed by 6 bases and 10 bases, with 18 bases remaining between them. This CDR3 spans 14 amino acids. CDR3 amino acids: CASSPGPQGGKLFF. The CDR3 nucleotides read TGTGCCAGCAGTCCTGGCCCTCAGGGTGGAAAACTGTTTTTT.

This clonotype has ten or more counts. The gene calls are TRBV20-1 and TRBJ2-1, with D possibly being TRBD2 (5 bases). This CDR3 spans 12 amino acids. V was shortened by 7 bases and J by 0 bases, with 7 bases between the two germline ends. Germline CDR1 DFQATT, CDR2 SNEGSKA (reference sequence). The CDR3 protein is CSGGRSYNEQFF. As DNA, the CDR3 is TGCAGTGGAGGGCGCTCCTACAATGAGCAGTTCTTC.

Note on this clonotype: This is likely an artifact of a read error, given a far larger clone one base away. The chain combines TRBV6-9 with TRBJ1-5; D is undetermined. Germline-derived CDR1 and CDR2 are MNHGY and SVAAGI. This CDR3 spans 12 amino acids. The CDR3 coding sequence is TGTGCCGGCAGTTATGTTGGTCAGCCCCAGCATTTT. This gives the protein CAGSYVGQPQHF.

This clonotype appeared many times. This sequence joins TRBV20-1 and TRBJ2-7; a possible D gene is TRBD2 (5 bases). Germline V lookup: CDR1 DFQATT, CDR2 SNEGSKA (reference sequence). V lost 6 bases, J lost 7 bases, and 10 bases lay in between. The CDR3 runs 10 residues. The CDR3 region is CSAARGEQYF. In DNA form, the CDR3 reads TGCAGTGCAGCCCGGGGTGAGCAGTACTTC.

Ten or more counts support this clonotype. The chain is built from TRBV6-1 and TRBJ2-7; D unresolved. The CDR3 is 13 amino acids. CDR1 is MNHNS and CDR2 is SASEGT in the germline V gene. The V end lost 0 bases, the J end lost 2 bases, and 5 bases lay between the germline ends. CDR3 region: CASSEASAYEQYF. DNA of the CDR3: TGTGCCAGCAGTGAAGCGAGTGCCTACGAGCAGTACTTC.

The CDR3 sequence: CASSLGQGPNEQYF. Written as DNA, the CDR3 is TGTGCCAGCAGCTTAGGACAGGGACCCAACGAGCAGTACTTC. The V and J genes are TRBV7-3 and TRBJ2-7, with 8 bases aligning to TRBD1. The CDR3 sequence is 14 residues long. Germline V gene sequence: CDR1 SGHTA, CDR2 FQGTGA. The V gene end was trimmed by 2 bases and the J gene end by 5 bases; junction bases not matched to a gene: 5.

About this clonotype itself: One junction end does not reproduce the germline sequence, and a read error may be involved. The CDR3 sequence is CASRPGTGLNYDYTF. CDR3 in DNA: TGTGCCAGCCGGCCGGGGACAGGACTCAACTATGACTACACCTTC. The chain couples TRBV6-4 to TRBJ1-2, with TRBD1 matching over 8 bases. The CDR3 contains 15 residues. In germline, CDR1 is MRHNA, CDR2 SNTAGT.

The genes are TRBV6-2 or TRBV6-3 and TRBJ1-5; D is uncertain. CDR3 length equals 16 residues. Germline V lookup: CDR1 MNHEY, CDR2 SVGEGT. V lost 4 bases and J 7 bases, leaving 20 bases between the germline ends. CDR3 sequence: CASSFDRHPGVQPQHF. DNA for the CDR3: TGTGCCAGCAGTTTCGACCGACACCCGGGAGTGCAGCCCCAGCATTTT.

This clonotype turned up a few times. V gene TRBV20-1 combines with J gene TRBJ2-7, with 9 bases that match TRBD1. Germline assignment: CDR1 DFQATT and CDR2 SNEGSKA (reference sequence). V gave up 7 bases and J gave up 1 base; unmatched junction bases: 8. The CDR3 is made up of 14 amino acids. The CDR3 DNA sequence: TGCAGTGGAACAACAGGGGGCCTTTCCTACGAGCAGTACTTC. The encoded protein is CSGTTGGLSYEQYF.

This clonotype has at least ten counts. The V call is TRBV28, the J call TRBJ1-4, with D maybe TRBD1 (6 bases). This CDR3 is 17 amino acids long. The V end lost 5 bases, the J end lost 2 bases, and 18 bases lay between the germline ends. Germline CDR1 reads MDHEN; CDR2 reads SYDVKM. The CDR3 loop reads CASSPGAGGATNEKLFF. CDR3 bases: TGTGCCAGCAGTCCGGGGGCAGGTGGAGCCACTAATGAAAAACTGTTTTTT.

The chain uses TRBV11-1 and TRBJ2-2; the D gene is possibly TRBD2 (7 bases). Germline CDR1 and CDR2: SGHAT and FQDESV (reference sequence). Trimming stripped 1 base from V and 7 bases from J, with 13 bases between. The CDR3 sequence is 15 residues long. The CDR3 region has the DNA TGTGCCAGCAGCTTAGGCGGGGGCAGGTTCGGGGAGCTGTTTTTT. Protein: CASSLGGGRFGELFF.

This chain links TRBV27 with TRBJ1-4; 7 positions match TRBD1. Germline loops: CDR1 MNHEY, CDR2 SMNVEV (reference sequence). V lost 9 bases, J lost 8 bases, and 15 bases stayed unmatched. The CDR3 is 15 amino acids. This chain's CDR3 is CASSAGQLVGEKLFF. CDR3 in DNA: TGTGCCAGTAGTGCGGGACAGCTAGTAGGGGAAAAACTGTTTTTT.

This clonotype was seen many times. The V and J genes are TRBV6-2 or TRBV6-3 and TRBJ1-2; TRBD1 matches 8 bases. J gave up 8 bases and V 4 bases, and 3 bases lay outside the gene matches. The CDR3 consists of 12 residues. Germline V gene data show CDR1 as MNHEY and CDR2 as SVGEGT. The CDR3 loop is CASSSGQGGYTF. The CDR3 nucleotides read TGTGCCAGCAGTTCCGGACAGGGAGGCTACACCTTC.

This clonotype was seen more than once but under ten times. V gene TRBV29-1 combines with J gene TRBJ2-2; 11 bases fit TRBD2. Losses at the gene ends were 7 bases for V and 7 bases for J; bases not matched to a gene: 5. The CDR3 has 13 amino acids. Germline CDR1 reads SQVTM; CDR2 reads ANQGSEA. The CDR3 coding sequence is TGCAGCGGTAGCGGGGGGGCCGGCGGGGAGCTGTTTTTT. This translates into CSGSGGAGGELFF.

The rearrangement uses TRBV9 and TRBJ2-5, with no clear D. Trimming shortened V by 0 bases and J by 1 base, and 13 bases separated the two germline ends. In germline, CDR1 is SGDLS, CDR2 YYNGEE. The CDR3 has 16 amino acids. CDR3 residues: CASSVASAETQETQYF. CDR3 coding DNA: TGTGCCAGCAGCGTAGCATCGGCGGAGACCCAAGAGACCCAGTACTTC.

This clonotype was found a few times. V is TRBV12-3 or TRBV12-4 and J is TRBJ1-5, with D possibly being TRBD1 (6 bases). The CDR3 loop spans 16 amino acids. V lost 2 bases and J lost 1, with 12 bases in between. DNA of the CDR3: TGTGCCAGCAGTTTAATCACTGGGGGCAGCAATCAGCCCCAGCATTTT. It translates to CASSLITGGSNQPQHF.

The CDR3 spells CAWSPHRNTEAFF. CDR3 DNA sequence: TGTGCCTGGAGTCCCCACAGGAACACTGAAGCTTTCTTT. This chain joins TRBV30 and TRBJ1-1; D gene ambiguous. Trimming took 2 bases from V and 1 from J, leaving 8 bases between them. CDR3 length equals 13 residues. Looked up from germline, CDR1 is GTSNPN and CDR2 is SVGIG (reference sequence).

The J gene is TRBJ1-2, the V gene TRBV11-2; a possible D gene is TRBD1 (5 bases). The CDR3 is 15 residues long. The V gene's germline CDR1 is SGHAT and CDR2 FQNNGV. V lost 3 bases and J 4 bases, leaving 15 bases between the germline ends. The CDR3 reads CASSFRQGNGYGYTF. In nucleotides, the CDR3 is TGTGCCAGCAGCTTTAGGCAGGGAAATGGCTATGGCTACACCTTC.

The CDR3 coding sequence is TGTGCCAGCAGCTTAGCGGGACAGGGAACCTATAATTCACCCCTCCACTTT. Its protein product is CASSLAGQGTYNSPLHF. J is TRBJ1-6 and V is TRBV7-2, with 9 bases identical to TRBD1. This CDR3 has 17 amino acids. J was trimmed by 2 bases and V by 0 bases; bases with no gene match: 2. CDR1 and CDR2 (germline): SGHTA, FQGNSA.

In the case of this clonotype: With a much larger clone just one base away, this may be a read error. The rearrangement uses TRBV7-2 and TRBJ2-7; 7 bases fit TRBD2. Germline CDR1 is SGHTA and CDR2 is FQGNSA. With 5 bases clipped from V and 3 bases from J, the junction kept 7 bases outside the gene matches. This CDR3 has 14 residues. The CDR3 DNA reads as TGTGCCAGCAGCCTAAATGGGGGGGTCTACGAGCAGTACTTC. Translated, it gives CASSLNGGVYEQYF.

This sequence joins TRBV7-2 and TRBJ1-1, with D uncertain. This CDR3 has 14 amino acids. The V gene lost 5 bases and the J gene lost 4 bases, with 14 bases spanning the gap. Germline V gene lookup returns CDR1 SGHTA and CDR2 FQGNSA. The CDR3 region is CASSPRESFTEAFF. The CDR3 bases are TGTGCCAGCAGCCCAAGAGAGAGCTTCACTGAAGCTTTCTTT.